This entry lists 7 T cell receptor beta chains sequenced from one sample in a study of tumor-infiltrating lymphocytes in primary liver carcinoma. TCR beta cDNA was made from 450 to 550 ng total RNA with a constant-region primer. Three nested multiplex PCR rounds, a slightly modified ARM-PCR method, built the TCR beta libraries. TRBV1-TRBV30 forward primers and a C-beta reverse primer were used in the first two PCR rounds, which each ran for nine to ten cycles. One entry per CDR3 protein, called by TCRdb with MiXCR from the multiplex PCR reads. Seen here are around 40,000 distinct CDR3 sequences, approximately 70% observed once, and the top ten hold under 20%. Co-extracted RNA and DNA came from approximately 20-30 mg of unsorted bulk tissue. Specimen: liver tumor tissue from sampling region 2. The subset: tumor region T2, inferior pole. The origin of the receptors is a man aged 35 to 55 with primary liver carcinoma and hepatitis B virus infection.

Regarding this clonotype: This sequence may be a read error, since a much larger clone differs from it by one base. The genes are TRBV19 and TRBJ1-3, with 7 bases identical to TRBD1. The CDR3 totals 16 residues. V dropped 10 bases and J dropped 0; count of bases not matched to a gene: 12. Germline-derived CDR1 and CDR2 are LNHDA and SQIVND (reference sequence). DNA of the CDR3: TGTGCCACTACCTCTCAAGGACAGGTCTCTGGAAACACCATATATTTT. This codes for CATTSQGQVSGNTIYF. Together with reference TRBV19 and TRBJ1-3, the CDR3 gives the full variable domain: DGGITQSPKYLFRKEGQNVTLSCEQNLNHDAMYWYRQDPGQGLRLIYYSQIVNDFQKGDIAEGYSVSREKKESFPLTVTSAQKNPTAFYLCATTSQGQVSGNTIYFGEGSWLTVV.

This chain uses TRBV11-2 with TRBJ2-3; unclear D gene. Trimming took 8 bases from V and 0 from J, leaving 18 bases between them. Germline V gives CDR1 SGHAT, CDR2 FQNNGV. The CDR3 is 16 residues long. The CDR3 DNA sequence: TGTGCCAGCGCCTTACAAGTGGAAGTCAGCACAGATACGCAGTATTTT. This codes for CASALQVEVSTDTQYF.

This clonotype showed up just a few times. At one end, the junction sequence differs from germline, possibly due to a read error. This sequence joins TRBV29-1 and TRBJ2-5, with 9 bases aligning to TRBD2. CDR3 length: 15 residues. Germline V gene data show CDR1 as SQVTM and CDR2 as ANQGSEA. The CDR3 sequence is CSVRISGSLAETQHF. For the CDR3, the DNA is TGCAGCGTTCGGATTAGCGGGAGTTTGGCAGAGACCCAGCACTTC.

Worth noting for this clonotype: This CDR3 is missing its conserved last phenylalanine or tryptophan, likely due to a read error. The chain couples TRBV6-5 to TRBJ2-3, with 7 positions matching TRBD2. The CDR3 consists of 15 residues. The V and J ends lost 7 bases and 6 bases, in that order; junction bases with no gene match: 13. Germline lookup yields CDR1 MNHEY and CDR2 SVGAGI. The CDR3 nucleotides read TGTGCCAGCAACCCAGGACTAGTGGGAACGGATACGCAGTATTTA. Encoded protein: CASNPGLVGTDTQYL.

This clonotype appeared a single time. The CDR3 end shows no conserved phenylalanine or tryptophan, and so a read error is likely. The DNA is left out, because the CDR3 cannot be placed on it with certainty; the CDR3 is given as TCRdb lists it. The rearrangement joins TRBV11-3 to TRBJ2-1. The CDR3 comprises 14 residues, both ends counted. Germline CDR1 and CDR2: SGHNT and YENEEA. CDR3 protein: CTCSLGVSNNERFC.

The chain couples TRBV6-1 to TRBJ2-5; D is possibly TRBD2 (5 bases). The CDR3 covers 15 residues. CDR1 is MNHNS, CDR2 SASEGT, per germline. V gave up 10 bases and J gave up 4 bases, with 22 bases separating them. The CDR3 bases are TGTGCCATCACCCTCTCTTGGAGGAGTCCAGAGACCCAGTACTTC. Translated, it gives CAITLSWRSPETQYF.

This clonotype occurred many times. The chain uses TRBV5-1 and TRBJ2-7; a weak D match, TRBD2 (6 bases). The CDR3 totals 16 residues. In germline, CDR1 is SGHRS, CDR2 YFSETQ. V was trimmed by 4 bases and J by 0 bases, leaving 17 bases between them. The CDR3: CASSPTGLPRSYEQYF. As DNA, the CDR3 is TGCGCCAGCAGCCCCACTGGACTACCACGCTCCTACGAGCAGTACTTC.